This TCR beta chain was identified during a study of identical twins (dated by TCRdb to 2016 to 2017). In terms of the full investigation: The study deep-sequenced TCR alpha and beta repertoires from monozygotic twins, unrelated adults of various ages and cord blood to test whether fetal clonotypes persist. Replicate twin experiments were performed at different times using different library preparation protocols to rule out contamination. General study outcomes and caveats: Zero-insertion analyses could be partly confounded by invariant T cells such as MAIT and iNKT, though diverse VJ usage argued against such confounding for most clonotypes. Excess twin sharing in beta out-of-frame sequences was weaker because fewer shared sequences lowered the signal-to-noise ratio. Compared with coincidental sharing between unrelated individuals, an excess of low generation-probability sequences was observed among out-of-frame TCR alpha sequences shared between twins. Abundant cord blood beta clonotypes carried fewer insertions; young adult naive repertoires showed a weaker similar trend, while memory repertoires showed none. In monozygotic twins, out-of-frame TCR alpha sharing was systematically underestimated by recombination models, although the models agreed with sharing between unrelated individuals. Conclusions relied on cross-sectional statistical analysis, since the same donors could not be followed over many years.

All donors were healthy Caucasians. Preparation of the library involved 5' RACE. The instrument was an Illumina HiSeq 2000. Template switching added a universal primer binding site, and the final cDNA carried a unique molecular identifier that allowed TCR cDNA molecules to be counted accurately. First-strand cDNA for TCR alpha and beta chains was synthesized from specific primers in the conserved constant-segment region. To control for contamination, each cDNA library was double barcoded with a SMART-Mk sample barcode plus Illumina barcodes. TruSeq adapter sequences along with Illumina sample barcodes were introduced in two successive PCR steps. The TCR alpha and beta cDNA libraries were sequenced on the Illumina HiSeq platform using custom primers. Per the original workflow: Raw reads were processed with MiGEC to extract unique molecular identifiers, and MiXCR was used to determine CDR3 positions. Recombination models were inferred per individual with the repgenHMM and IGoR tools using an EM algorithm. Shared clonotypes were analyzed with the tcR package in R, and sharing was normalized by the product of cloneset sizes. To study raw recombination free of thymic and clonal selection effects, out-of-frame nonproductive sequences were analyzed. TCRdb's own reprocessing of the public reads used fastp at Q25 and MiXCR and kept productive beta chains. Under each unique CDR3 protein, matching rows form one entry showing the most common genes and DNA. Clone size and V and J calls follow TCRdb, not the original study. Counted in this sample were about 1.7 million distinct CDR3 sequences; more than 30% of them appeared once. About 0.27% of the sample is held by the ten biggest clonotypes.

For this chain, trimming is 6 bases at the V end and 1 base at the J end, and the number of junction bases without a gene match is 12. Taken from the germline V gene (reference sequence), the CDR1 and CDR2 loops are LNHDA and SQIVND. The CDR3 numbers 17 residues from cysteine through phenylalanine. Of all the DNA, just the CDR3 is kept, 51 bases in frame from base 1. Worth noting for this clonotype: The clone's antigen remains unknown. No base-level quality is on record; no much larger clone is a single base apart.

Sample: cord blood. The sequence derives from a newborn girl in good health. The V and J segments used are TRBV19 and TRBJ1-5; 7 of the junction bases match TRBD1. The bases read TGTGCCAGTAGAGTGGGCACCGGGACAGTAAGCAATCAGCCCCAGCATTTT. Its protein product is CASRVGTGTVSNQPQHF.